This T cell receptor (beta chain) appears in the sequencing data of a study of T cells in localized non-small cell lung cancer (dated by TCRdb to between 2020 and 2021). A note on the overall study: The study examined T cell repertoires in roughly 240 patients with early-stage NSCLC and compared tumors with uninvolved tumor-adjacent lungs. The cohort consisted of around 250 treatment-naive NSCLC patients whose localized lung tumors had been resected. The mean age of the NSCLC patients was less than 70 years, with 130 or so men and 100 to 110 women.

To note about this clone: Its antigen specificity is not known. One junction end disagrees with the germline gene, perhaps due to a read error.

From the cysteine up to the phenylalanine, the CDR3 has a length of 16 residues. Only the CDR3 part of the read is kept: 48 bases, read in frame from the first base. Per the germline V gene (reference sequence), LNHDA is the CDR1 and SQIVND is the CDR2. Results the study describes overall, beyond this receptor: Higher T cell density in blood was associated with longer overall survival, whereas higher clonality in adjacent lung was associated with shorter survival. The highest T cell clonality was observed in uninvolved tumor-adjacent lung, where clonality exceeded that of tumor, suggesting that antigenic responses were more focused in uninvolved tumor-adjacent lung. Because of the exploratory design, TCR variables were selected using unadjusted p-values without false-discovery rate correction. A median of 57 of the top 100 tumor clones were detected in paired uninvolved adjacent lung, and some 30 of these tumor clones were also found among the top 100 clones of the paired uninvolved adjacent lung. Because multi-region sequencing of the tumors was not done, intratumor heterogeneity could not be ruled out.

At diagnosis, peripheral blood, uninvolved tumor-adjacent lung and tumor were collected and were preserved as a mix of fresh-frozen and FFPE material. For TCR repertoire profiling, blood samples were analyzed in the form of peripheral blood mononuclear cells. The immunoSEQ Assay was used to sequence TCR beta CDR3 regions from DNA. Concerning the study's data processing: To compute T cell density, TCR beta template counts were normalized to usable DNA, which was estimated by amplifying housekeeping genes. The preseqR package was used to estimate richness by extrapolating to 400,000 templates for PBMC samples and to 120,000 templates for tissue samples. Clonality was defined as one minus Pielou's evenness. Tissue-enriched TCRs were identified through differential abundance testing performed on productive amino-acid clonotypes, with a minimum total count of 5 and an alpha of 0.1. The Jaccard Index and the Morisita Overlap Index were used to quantify repertoire overlap between compartments. TCR beta CDR3s were clustered by GLIPH together with public tetramer-defined viral CDR3s, and at least three viral sequences plus V-gene enrichment were required for viral motifs. TCRdb re-hosts the immuneACCESS table, in-frame sequences only. Its copies lack some clones; in the studies checked, an unresolved V gene accounts for under half of them, and the cause for the rest is not known. The V and J calls and clone size are taken from that table; D and trimming were inferred from the DNA. The sample records 20,000 to 30,000 clones, 80% to 85% of which are singletons. The biggest ten clones account for 4.8% of the sample.

The receptor chain draws on TRBV19 and TRBJ1-2, with the identity of the D gene unclear. The receptor was isolated from a man aged 35 to 70 with stage II lung adenocarcinoma. The starting material was PBMCs, obtained before any cancer treatment. In nucleotide form, the sequence is TGTGCCAGTAGTGCGACATCGGGCCAGGACGGCCGTGGCTACACTTTC. This encodes CASSATSGQDGRGYTF.